Shown below are 30 T cell receptor beta chains from a single sample sequenced in a study of cytomegalovirus exposure and HLA in healthy donors. Data came from immunoSEQ multiplex PCR; TCRdb stores just in-frame clones and leaves some out. The sample has 100,000 to 150,000 clones; approximately 95% are singletons. Sequenced sample: PBMCs. The receptor set was obtained from a young man in good health and CMV-seronegative.

The chain uses TRBV11-3 and TRBJ2-5; 9 bases are shared with TRBD2. Germline assignment: CDR1 SGHNT and CDR2 YENEEA. V lost 1 base, J lost 5 bases, and 5 bases stayed unmatched. This CDR3 has 15 residues. The CDR3 loop is CASSLGAGGTETQYF. The CDR3 region has the DNA TGTGCCAGCAGCTTAGGAGCGGGAGGCACCGAGACCCAGTACTTC.

V usage is TRBV2 and J usage is TRBJ2-5; D might be TRBD1 (5 bases). Trimming cost V 5 bases and J 5 bases, with 27 bases left between them. The CDR3 length is 18 residues. The germline gives CDR1 SNHLY, CDR2 FYNNEI. This chain's CDR3 is CASSYTSGLGSGMETQYF. The CDR3 nucleotides are TGTGCCAGCAGTTATACCTCAGGGCTGGGATCAGGAATGGAGACCCAGTACTTC.

The chain carries TRBV7-2 and TRBJ2-3, with D possibly TRBD2 on 6 matching bases. Trimming removed 5 bases from V and 4 bases from J, with 16 bases in between. This CDR3 has 15 amino acids. From germline, CDR1 is SGHTA and CDR2 FQGNSA. The CDR3 nucleotides are TGTGCCAGCAGCCCGGGACTCCTGGGGGCAGATACGCAGTATTTT. Translating it yields CASSPGLLGADTQYF.

This clone was seen a single time. One end of the junction is discordant with germline, which a read error may explain. This sequence joins TRBV7-6 and TRBJ1-2, with D possibly being TRBD1 (6 bases). Germline loops: CDR1 SGHVS, CDR2 FNYEAQ. This CDR3 has 14 amino acids. CDR3: CASSPLGQAGTYVF. For the CDR3, the DNA is TGTGCCAGCAGCCCTCTCGGTCAGGCCGGGACATATGTCTTC.

The rearrangement links TRBV7-2 to TRBJ1-1; D is ambiguous. Between the trimmed V and J ends, which lost 5 bases and 4 bases, there was a span of 17 bases. From germline, CDR1 is SGHTA and CDR2 FQGNSA. The CDR3 spans 15 residues. Here the CDR3 reads CASSPGAGLGTEAFF. As DNA, the CDR3 is TGTGCCAGCAGCCCCGGTGCAGGTTTGGGCACTGAAGCTTTCTTT. Supplemented by reference TRBV7-2 and TRBJ1-1, the full variable domain reads GAGVSQSPSNKVTEKGKDVELRCDPISGHTALYWYRQSLGQGLEFLIYFQGNSAPDKSGLPSDRFSAERTGGSVSTLTIQRTQQEDSAVYLCASSPGAGLGTEAFFGQGTRLTVV.

The chain employs TRBV2 and TRBJ1-5; no reliable D call. Per germline, CDR1 SNHLY and CDR2 FYNNEI. The CDR3 has 14 amino acids. V was pared by 2 bases and J by 5 bases, with 10 bases between. In nucleotides, the CDR3 is TGTGCCAGCAGTGAACTCGGGAGGCATCAGCCCCAGCATTTT. Protein sequence: CASSELGRHQPQHF.

The rearrangement joins TRBV15 to TRBJ2-1; TRBD2 matches at 9 bases. Germline lookup yields CDR1 LNHNV and CDR2 YYDKDF (reference sequence). Germline trimming cut 5 bases from V and 8 bases from J; bases unmatched to any gene: 7. The CDR3 is made up of 14 amino acids. As DNA, the CDR3 is TGTGCCACCAGCCGCCTTAGCGGGAGCGATGAGCAGTTCTTC. Amino acids: CATSRLSGSDEQFF.

The CDR3 reads CASSSYQPQHF. For the CDR3, the DNA is TGTGCCAGCAGTTCCTATCAGCCCCAGCATTTT. V gene TRBV28 combines with J gene TRBJ1-5; D not resolved. The germline gives CDR1 MDHEN, CDR2 SYDVKM. Trimming removed 4 bases at V and 5 bases at J, with 3 bases between. The CDR3 has 11 amino acids.

V gene TRBV28 combines with J gene TRBJ2-7; possibly TRBD2 for D (6 bases). Germline V gives CDR1 MDHEN, CDR2 SYDVKM. The V and J ends lost 6 bases and 2 bases respectively, with 20 bases between them. The CDR3 has 16 residues. CDR3 protein: CASSLRGLSTPYEQYF. The CDR3, as DNA: TGTGCCAGCAGCCTAAGGGGACTTTCGACCCCCTACGAGCAGTACTTC.

The chain has TRBV28 and TRBJ2-2; 7 bases are shared with TRBD2. CDR1 and CDR2 from the germline V gene are MDHEN and SYDVKM. V trimming: 7 bases; J trimming: 7 bases; junction bases outside the gene matches: 9. This CDR3 region has 14 residues. CDR3 sequence (DNA): TGTGCCAGCAAATTATTAGCGGGTATCGGGGAGCTGTTTTTT. Translating gives CASKLLAGIGELFF.

This chain links TRBV10-3 with TRBJ1-3; tentative D call: TRBD1 (5 bases). Deletions cut 10 bases from V and 0 bases from J, with 10 bases between. The CDR3 covers 13 residues. Germline V gene lookup returns CDR1 ENHRY and CDR2 SYGVKD. CDR3 sequence (DNA): TGTGCCACCGGGGGAAGCTCTGGAAACACCATATATTTT. This translates into CATGGSSGNTIYF.

J is TRBJ1-1 and V is TRBV5-6; TRBD1 aligns across 8 bases. The germline V gene has CDR1 SGHDT and CDR2 YYEEEE. CDR3 length equals 14 residues. The J segment lost 1 base and the V segment lost 4 bases, leaving 3 bases of the junction unmatched. CDR3 nucleotide sequence: TGTGCCAGCAGCCTGGGACAGGAGAACACTGAAGCTTTCTTT. Its translation is CASSLGQENTEAFF.

V gene TRBV18 combines with J gene TRBJ2-1, with TRBD2 matching 10 bases. The V and J ends lost 2 bases and 7 bases, in that order; junction bases with no gene match: 2. Germline-derived CDR1 and CDR2 are KGHSH and LQKENI. The CDR3 spans 14 residues. CDR3 nucleotides: TGTGCCAGCTCACCAGCTAGCGGGGGAAATGAGCAGTTCTTC. It is translated as CASSPASGGNEQFF.

The rearrangement joins TRBV11-3 to TRBJ2-7, with D unclear. This CDR3 contains 12 residues. V shed 5 bases and J shed 6 bases, with 11 bases lying between them. Germline CDR1 reads SGHNT; CDR2 reads YENEEA. Here the CDR3 reads CASSRVSIEQYF. CDR3 coding DNA: TGTGCCAGCAGCCGGGTAAGCATCGAGCAGTACTTC.

The V call is TRBV13, the J call TRBJ2-3, with 11 bases matching TRBD1. The CDR3 runs to 15 residues. V shed 5 bases and J 5 bases; nucleotides not matched to a gene: 6. Germline V CDR1 and CDR2: PRHDT, FYEKMQ (reference sequence). In DNA, the CDR3 is TGTGCCAGCAGCCCCCCGGGGACAGGGGGAGATACGCAGTATTTT. Its protein product is CASSPPGTGGDTQYF.

The J gene is TRBJ1-5, the V gene TRBV7-2, with a possible D match to TRBD1 (5 bases). Per germline, CDR1 SGHTA and CDR2 FQGNSA. The CDR3 is 14 amino acids. Trimming cost V 1 base and J 4 bases, with 8 bases left between them. This CDR3 reads CASSLGAGNQPQHF. The CDR3 DNA reads as TGTGCCAGCAGCTTAGGGGCAGGGAATCAGCCCCAGCATTTT.

This rearrangement joins TRBV28 to TRBJ2-5, with D possibly matching TRBD2 (6 bases). The germline V and J ends were trimmed by 11 bases and 2 bases, with 15 bases remaining between them. CDR1 is MDHEN, CDR2 SYDVKM, per germline. CDR3 length equals 13 residues. This chain's CDR3 is CAAGWEAQETQYF. The CDR3 DNA reads TGTGCCGCGGGGTGGGAGGCACAAGAGACCCAGTACTTC.

This clone was found once. The rearrangement joins TRBV2 to TRBJ1-4; 8 bases map to TRBD1. The J segment lost 3 bases and the V segment lost 5 bases, leaving 2 bases of the junction unmatched. The germline V gene encodes CDR1 SNHLY and CDR2 FYNNEI. This CDR3 is 14 amino acids long. The CDR3, as DNA: TGTGCCAGCAGTCAGGGGGCTTCTAATGAAAAACTGTTTTTT. This codes for CASSQGASNEKLFF.

The chain has TRBV15 and TRBJ2-7, with 10 bases lining up with TRBD2. The germline V gene has CDR1 LNHNV and CDR2 YYDKDF (reference sequence). Trimming took 0 bases from V and 0 from J; bases not matched to a gene: 11. This CDR3 is 19 amino acids long. CDR3 coding DNA: TGTGCCACCAGCAGAGATGGGTCCCTAGCGGGAGCAGGCTCCTACGAGCAGTACTTC. Amino acid sequence: CATSRDGSLAGAGSYEQYF.

The CDR3 DNA reads as TGTGCCAGCAGCCACAGGGTACGAATCAATGAGCAGTTCTTC. Translating it yields CASSHRVRINEQFF. The V and J genes are TRBV7-9 and TRBJ2-1; weak D call: TRBD1 (6 bases). The CDR3 is made up of 14 amino acids. V gave up 5 bases and J gave up 6 bases, with 14 bases separating them. Germline CDR1 SEHNR, CDR2 FQNEAQ (reference sequence).

This chain links TRBV11-3 with TRBJ1-1; TRBD1 is a possible D gene (5 bases). The CDR3 sequence is 13 residues long. V was shortened by 5 bases and J by 1 base, with 8 bases between the two germline ends. CDR1 SGHNT and CDR2 YENEEA come from the germline V gene. The CDR3 is CASSITGNTEAFF. The CDR3 DNA reads as TGTGCCAGCAGCATCACAGGGAACACTGAAGCTTTCTTT.

The rearrangement uses TRBV2 and TRBJ2-2; 11 bases agree with TRBD1. From germline, CDR1 is SNHLY and CDR2 FYNNEI. CDR3 size: 18 residues. With 3 bases clipped from V and 6 bases from J, the junction kept 12 bases outside the gene matches. CDR3 bases: TGTGCCAGCAGTGAGCGAGTGGTGGGACAGGGGGGACCCGGGGAGCTGTTTTTT. Residues: CASSERVVGQGGPGELFF.

In this sample, this clone turned up once. The V call is TRBV7-8, the J call TRBJ2-7; 9 bases are a match to TRBD1. Unmatched junction bases numbered 15, after V lost 9 bases and J lost 6 bases. This CDR3 contains 15 residues. The germline V gene has CDR1 SGHVS and CDR2 FQNEAQ. The CDR3 spells CASGPGQGISGEQYF. DNA for the CDR3: TGTGCCAGTGGTCCGGGACAGGGAATTAGCGGCGAGCAGTACTTC.

J is TRBJ1-1 and V is TRBV19, with TRBD1 as a possible D gene (6 bases). V lost 5 bases and J 5 bases, leaving 18 bases between the germline ends. CDR3 length: 15 residues. Germline V gene sequence: CDR1 LNHDA, CDR2 SQIVND (reference sequence). CDR3 protein: CASSPADSASTEAFF. The CDR3 DNA reads as TGTGCCAGTAGTCCTGCGGACAGTGCCTCAACTGAAGCTTTCTTT.

The chain links TRBV11-3 to TRBJ2-7; TRBD1 matches 7 bases. The CDR3 totals 14 residues. V was pared by 7 bases and J by 3 bases, with 9 bases of the junction left unmatched. CDR1 is SGHNT and CDR2 is YENEEA in the germline V gene. CDR3 amino acids: CASNSYPGGYEQYF. CDR3 nucleotide sequence: TGTGCCAGCAATTCCTACCCAGGGGGCTACGAGCAGTACTTC.

The rearrangement uses TRBV6-5 and TRBJ2-3; possibly TRBD1 for D (6 bases). V lost 6 bases and J 4 bases, leaving 11 bases between the germline ends. Germline lookup yields CDR1 MNHEY and CDR2 SVGAGI. CDR3 length: 13 amino acids. This CDR3 is CASSRGQPDTQYF. The CDR3 DNA sequence: TGTGCCAGCAGCCGAGGACAGCCAGATACGCAGTATTTT.

The CDR3 loop is CASSKVASEQFF. In nucleotides, the CDR3 is TGTGCCAGCAGCAAGGTAGCGAGTGAGCAGTTCTTC. This chain joins TRBV21-1 and TRBJ2-1; TRBD2, the table's D call, lacks a check against the DNA. TRBV21-1 is recorded as a pseudogene. This CDR3 has 12 amino acids.

This clone showed up just once. The rearrangement uses TRBV19 and TRBJ2-2; TRBD1 aligns across 7 bases. Germline trimming cut 3 bases from V and 2 bases from J; bases unmatched to any gene: 12. The length of the CDR3 is 18 residues. Germline loops: CDR1 LNHDA, CDR2 SQIVND (reference sequence). CDR3 region: CASSMTGRRQGNTGELFF. The CDR3 DNA reads as TGTGCCAGTAGTATGACGGGTCGGCGACAGGGCAACACCGGGGAGCTGTTTTTT.

The chain combines TRBV30 with TRBJ1-5, with 8 bases aligning to TRBD1. V gave up 3 bases and J gave up 3 bases; unmatched junction bases: 10. This CDR3 is built from 16 residues. From germline, CDR1 is GTSNPN and CDR2 SVGIG (reference sequence). This CDR3 reads CAWSHPGQAFNQPQHF. CDR3 in DNA: TGTGCCTGGAGCCATCCGGGACAGGCCTTCAATCAGCCCCAGCATTTT.

The V gene is TRBV28, the J gene TRBJ2-3; possibly TRBD2 for D (6 bases). Germline V gene data show CDR1 as MDHEN and CDR2 as SYDVKM. The germline V and J ends were trimmed by 3 bases and 1 base, with 14 bases remaining between them. The CDR3 is made up of 16 amino acids. This CDR3 is CASSFPLAPGTDTQYF. In DNA form, the CDR3 reads TGTGCCAGCAGTTTTCCCCTAGCGCCCGGCACAGATACGCAGTATTTT. Complete variable domain (other parts from reference TRBV28 and TRBJ2-3): DVKVTQSSRYLVKRTGEKVFLECVQDMDHENMFWYRQDPGLGLRLIYFSYDVKMKEKGDIPEGYSVSREKKERFSLILESASTNQTSMYLCASSFPLAPGTDTQYFGPGTRLTVL.